The rows below give T cell receptor beta chains drawn from one sample of a study of blood T cells in healthy people across ages. A single record per CDR3 protein comes from TCRdb applying MiXCR to the 5' RACE reads. The table has roughly 1,700,000 distinct CDR3 sequences, 28% seen once; the top ten hold roughly 8.2%. The source material was blood. These receptors were taken from a woman in her 30s in good health. CDR3s include the opening cysteine and the closing phenylalanine or tryptophan. The D gene is left open where the match is weak. Some rows have no size entry. The others give once, few or many, or a class for an expanded clone.

len: 16
d_gene: TRBD2
v_gene: TRBV5-1
j_gene: TRBJ2-1
abundance: many
CDR3nt: TGCGCCAGCAGCCCCTCGACTAGCGGGAACCTCTTCAAGCAGTTCTTC
CDR3aa: CASSPSTSGNLFKQFF

len: 14
d_gene: -
v_gene: TRBV20-1
j_gene: TRBJ2-4
abundance: -
CDR3nt: TGCAGTGCTAGAAGCCCCCCAGCCAAAACCATTCAGTACTTC
CDR3aa: CSARSPPAKTIQYF

len: 16
d_gene: TRBD1
v_gene: TRBV29-1
j_gene: TRBJ2-1
abundance: -
CDR3nt: TGCAGCGTTGAGCTGGGACAGGGGGCGAGTTACAATGAGCAGTTCTTC
CDR3aa: CSVELGQGASYNEQFF

len: 13
d_gene: -
v_gene: TRBV20-1
j_gene: TRBJ1-6
abundance: -
CDR3nt: TGCAGTGCCCTGACAGGTGGCAATTCACCCCTCCACTTT
CDR3aa: CSALTGGNSPLHF

len: 14
d_gene: -
v_gene: TRBV30
j_gene: TRBJ2-6
abundance: -
CDR3nt: TGTGCCCGGAGTCAGCGCTCTGGGGCCAACGTCCTGACTTTC
CDR3aa: CARSQRSGANVLTF

len: 15
d_gene: -
v_gene: TRBV5-1
j_gene: TRBJ1-2
abundance: -
CDR3nt: TGCGCCAGCAGCTTGGCCGGGGGGCTAGGAGAGGGCTACACCTTC
CDR3aa: CASSLAGGLGEGYTF

len: 12
d_gene: -
v_gene: TRBV6-2/TRBV6-3
j_gene: TRBJ2-5
abundance: few
CDR3nt: TGTGCCAGCAGTGCAGGGGACGAGACCCAGTACTTC
CDR3aa: CASSAGDETQYF

len: 15
d_gene: TRBD1
v_gene: TRBV20-1
j_gene: TRBJ2-5
abundance: -
CDR3nt: TGCAGTGCTAGCCGGACAGGGGGCGGTGGCAATGAGCAGTACTTC
CDR3aa: CSASRTGGGGNEQYF

len: 17
d_gene: TRBD2
v_gene: TRBV6-4
j_gene: TRBJ2-3
abundance: once
CDR3nt: TGTGCCAGCAGTGACTCGACTAGCGGGGCGGGCACAGATACGCAGTATTTT
CDR3aa: CASSDSTSGAGTDTQYF

len: 16
d_gene: TRBD2
v_gene: TRBV7-3
j_gene: TRBJ2-1
abundance: -
CDR3nt: TGTGCCAGCAGTTTCGGACCCAGCGGGGGGGCGTATGAGCAGTTCTTC
CDR3aa: CASSFGPSGGAYEQFF

len: 13
d_gene: TRBD1
v_gene: TRBV29-1
j_gene: TRBJ1-5
abundance: -
CDR3nt: TGCAGCGTGACAGGGGGCGGCAATCAGCCCCTGCATTTT
CDR3aa: CSVTGGGNQPLHF

len: 15
d_gene: -
v_gene: TRBV7-9
j_gene: TRBJ1-1
abundance: -
CDR3nt: TGTGCCAGCAGCTTAGGTGGGACAAAGAGCACTGAAGCTTTCTTT
CDR3aa: CASSLGGTKSTEAFF

len: 15
d_gene: TRBD2
v_gene: TRBV29-1
j_gene: TRBJ2-7
abundance: many
CDR3nt: TGCAGCGTTGAGACTAGCGCGGTGAGCTCCTACGAGCAGTACTTC
CDR3aa: CSVETSAVSSYEQYF

len: 14
d_gene: TRBD2
v_gene: TRBV7-2
j_gene: TRBJ2-5
abundance: few
CDR3nt: TGTGCCAGCAGCGGACGGACTAGTCCAGAGACCCAGTACTTC
CDR3aa: CASSGRTSPETQYF

len: 14
d_gene: TRBD2
v_gene: TRBV29-1
j_gene: TRBJ2-7
abundance: -
CDR3nt: TGCAGCGTTGAAGTGGCGGGAGGGTCCTACGAGCAGTACTTC
CDR3aa: CSVEVAGGSYEQYF

len: 13
d_gene: -
v_gene: TRBV12-3/TRBV12-4
j_gene: TRBJ1-5
abundance: few
CDR3nt: TGTGCCAGCACCGTATACGGGGGAAAGCCCCAGCATTTT
CDR3aa: CASTVYGGKPQHF

len: 17
d_gene: TRBD2
v_gene: TRBV24-1
j_gene: TRBJ2-1
abundance: many
CDR3nt: TGTGCCACCAGTGATTTCTTGGGTAGCGGGGTCCACAATGAGCAGTTCTTC
CDR3aa: CATSDFLGSGVHNEQFF

len: 16
d_gene: TRBD1
v_gene: TRBV30
j_gene: TRBJ1-1
abundance: -
CDR3nt: TGTGCCTGGAGTGTACGGGGGACAGGGGTTACAGGTGAAGCTTTCTTT
CDR3aa: CAWSVRGTGVTGEAFF

len: 16
d_gene: TRBD2
v_gene: TRBV25-1
j_gene: TRBJ2-3
abundance: -
CDR3nt: TGTGCCAGCAGTGATGGAGCGGGAGCCGGCACAGATACGCAGTATTTT
CDR3aa: CASSDGAGAGTDTQYF

len: 15
d_gene: -
v_gene: TRBV6-2/TRBV6-3
j_gene: TRBJ1-5
abundance: -
CDR3nt: TGTGCCAGCAGTTACTCCGGGGTGGGCAATCAGCCCCAGCATTTT
CDR3aa: CASSYSGVGNQPQHF

len: 17
d_gene: TRBD2
v_gene: TRBV14
j_gene: TRBJ2-7
abundance: -
CDR3nt: TGTGCCAGCGGCCAACGGACTAGCGGGATCCTCTTCTACGAGCAGTACTTC
CDR3aa: CASGQRTSGILFYEQYF

len: 12
d_gene: -
v_gene: TRBV12-3/TRBV12-4
j_gene: TRBJ2-5
abundance: -
CDR3nt: TGTGTCAGCAGTTCCATCGGGGAGACCCAGTACTTC
CDR3aa: CVSSSIGETQYF

len: 15
d_gene: -
v_gene: TRBV18
j_gene: TRBJ1-5
abundance: -
CDR3nt: TGTGCCAGCTCGCCAGGGAACCAGGGCAATCAGCCCCAGCATTTT
CDR3aa: CASSPGNQGNQPQHF

len: 16
d_gene: -
v_gene: TRBV9
j_gene: TRBJ2-3
abundance: few
CDR3nt: TGTGCCAGCAGCAAAGGAAGGGCCTTAAGCACAGATACGCAGTATTTT
CDR3aa: CASSKGRALSTDTQYF

len: 14
d_gene: TRBD1
v_gene: TRBV20-1
j_gene: TRBJ1-2
abundance: -
CDR3nt: TGCAGTGCTAGACACAGGGGGCGGTCGCCTGGCTACACCTTC
CDR3aa: CSARHRGRSPGYTF

len: 13
d_gene: TRBD1
v_gene: TRBV7-9
j_gene: TRBJ1-1
abundance: -
CDR3nt: TGTGCCAGCAGCTCCGGGACAGGCTTTGAAGCTTTCTTT
CDR3aa: CASSSGTGFEAFF

len: 14
d_gene: TRBD2
v_gene: TRBV20-1
j_gene: TRBJ2-3
abundance: few
CDR3nt: TGCAGTGTCTTGACTAGCGGGAGGGAGGATACGCAGTATTTT
CDR3aa: CSVLTSGREDTQYF

len: 12
d_gene: -
v_gene: TRBV10-3
j_gene: TRBJ2-7
abundance: many
CDR3nt: TGTGCCGTAGGAGGGACGGGCTACGAGCAGTACTTC
CDR3aa: CAVGGTGYEQYF

len: 16
d_gene: TRBD2
v_gene: TRBV6-2/TRBV6-3
j_gene: TRBJ2-5
abundance: many
CDR3nt: TGTGCCAGCAGACTTCGACTAGCGGGGTCCCAAGAGACCCAGTACTTC
CDR3aa: CASRLRLAGSQETQYF

len: 13
d_gene: -
v_gene: TRBV29-1
j_gene: TRBJ1-5
abundance: few
CDR3nt: TGCAGCGTTGACATGGGGGAAGGTCAGCCCCAGCATTTT
CDR3aa: CSVDMGEGQPQHF

len: 17
d_gene: -
v_gene: TRBV7-7
j_gene: TRBJ2-7
abundance: -
CDR3nt: TGTGCCAGCAGCCCCGCGAAGTGCGGGGGCCCCTACAATGAGCAGTACTTC
CDR3aa: CASSPAKCGGPYNEQYF

len: 15
d_gene: -
v_gene: TRBV9
j_gene: TRBJ2-3
abundance: few
CDR3nt: TGTGCCAGCAGCCCAAGGACGGGGTTGACAGATACGCAGTATTTT
CDR3aa: CASSPRTGLTDTQYF

len: 14
d_gene: -
v_gene: TRBV5-1
j_gene: TRBJ2-7
abundance: -
CDR3nt: TGCGCCAGCAGCTTGGATACAGGGTGGGACGAGCAGTACTTC
CDR3aa: CASSLDTGWDEQYF

len: 16
d_gene: TRBD1
v_gene: TRBV12-3/TRBV12-4
j_gene: TRBJ1-2
abundance: few
CDR3nt: TGTGCCAGCAGTTTAGCGCGGACAGGGGCTAACTATGGCTACACCTTC
CDR3aa: CASSLARTGANYGYTF

len: 15
d_gene: -
v_gene: TRBV5-1
j_gene: TRBJ2-7
abundance: -
CDR3nt: TGCGCCAGCAGCTTGGATGTGACAGCCACCTACGAGCAGTACTTC
CDR3aa: CASSLDVTATYEQYF

len: 16
d_gene: -
v_gene: TRBV7-9
j_gene: TRBJ2-1
abundance: -
CDR3nt: TGTGCCAGCAGCCCGAGGAGGGGAAGCTCCTACAATGAGCAGTTCTTC
CDR3aa: CASSPRRGSSYNEQFF

len: 14
d_gene: -
v_gene: TRBV28
j_gene: TRBJ1-4
abundance: many
CDR3nt: TGTGCCAGCGGTCCCGGGGGTCCGGTTGAAAAACTGTTTTTT
CDR3aa: CASGPGGPVEKLFF

len: 12
d_gene: -
v_gene: TRBV18
j_gene: TRBJ1-1
abundance: -
CDR3nt: TGTGCCAGCGAGGGGCCAAACACTGAAGCTTTCTTT
CDR3aa: CASEGPNTEAFF

len: 14
d_gene: -
v_gene: TRBV12-3/TRBV12-4
j_gene: TRBJ2-1
abundance: -
CDR3nt: TGTGCCAGCAGTTCGCGGACCCGATACAATGAGCAGTTCTTC
CDR3aa: CASSSRTRYNEQFF

len: 15
d_gene: TRBD1
v_gene: TRBV3-1
j_gene: TRBJ2-5
abundance: -
CDR3nt: TGTGCCAGCAGCCAATACAGGGGGCGCGAGGAGACCCAGTACTTC
CDR3aa: CASSQYRGREETQYF

len: 12
d_gene: -
v_gene: TRBV20-1
j_gene: TRBJ1-1
abundance: few
CDR3nt: TGCAGTGCAACGGACACCGACACTGAAGCTTTCTTT
CDR3aa: CSATDTDTEAFF

len: 14
d_gene: -
v_gene: TRBV12-3/TRBV12-4
j_gene: TRBJ2-1
abundance: -
CDR3nt: TGTGCCTGCAGTTCCCCGCCCTCCGCCAATGAGCAGTTCTTC
CDR3aa: CACSSPPSANEQFF

len: 15
d_gene: TRBD1
v_gene: TRBV5-1
j_gene: TRBJ2-1
abundance: many
CDR3nt: TGCGCCAGCAGCTTGGCAGGACAGGTGGACAATGAGCAGTTCTTC
CDR3aa: CASSLAGQVDNEQFF

len: 15
d_gene: -
v_gene: TRBV9
j_gene: TRBJ1-2
abundance: many
CDR3nt: TGTGCCAGCAGCGTAAATGAGGGGTCACCCTATGGCTACACCTTC
CDR3aa: CASSVNEGSPYGYTF

len: 13
d_gene: TRBD2
v_gene: TRBV27
j_gene: TRBJ2-7
abundance: many
CDR3nt: TGTGCCAGCAGACGTACGGGGGGGAACGAGCAGTACTTC
CDR3aa: CASRRTGGNEQYF

len: 14
d_gene: -
v_gene: TRBV28
j_gene: TRBJ1-6
abundance: few
CDR3nt: TGTGCCAGCCTGGGGGGCTCCTATAATTCACCCCTCCACTTT
CDR3aa: CASLGGSYNSPLHF

len: 14
d_gene: -
v_gene: TRBV28
j_gene: TRBJ2-6
abundance: -
CDR3nt: TGTGCCAGCAGACCGGACTCTGGGGCCAACGTCCTGACTTTC
CDR3aa: CASRPDSGANVLTF

len: 14
d_gene: -
v_gene: TRBV3-1
j_gene: TRBJ2-7
abundance: -
CDR3nt: TGTGCCAGCGGGGGCGATGGGGGAGCCTACGAGCAGTACTTC
CDR3aa: CASGGDGGAYEQYF

len: 16
d_gene: TRBD1
v_gene: TRBV12-3/TRBV12-4
j_gene: TRBJ1-5
abundance: few
CDR3nt: TGTGCCAGCAGGGGGGACAGGGTTAGCGGCAATCAGCCCCAGCATTTT
CDR3aa: CASRGDRVSGNQPQHF

len: 16
d_gene: TRBD2
v_gene: TRBV5-6
j_gene: TRBJ2-7
abundance: -
CDR3nt: TGTGCCAGCAGCCCCGGTTCTAGCGGGAGTTGGCGCGAGCAGTACTTC
CDR3aa: CASSPGSSGSWREQYF

len: 13
d_gene: -
v_gene: TRBV7-9
j_gene: TRBJ2-4
abundance: many
CDR3nt: TGTGCCAGCAGCTTTCTGGACCGAAACATTCAGTACTTC
CDR3aa: CASSFLDRNIQYF

len: 16
d_gene: -
v_gene: TRBV15
j_gene: TRBJ1-6
abundance: -
CDR3nt: TGTGCCACCAGCAGAGAATCCGGACGGGGGTATTCACCCCCCCACTTT
CDR3aa: CATSRESGRGYSPPHF

len: 11
d_gene: -
v_gene: TRBV20-1
j_gene: TRBJ1-2
abundance: few
CDR3nt: TGCAGTGCTAGGATAGGCAATGGCTACACCTTC
CDR3aa: CSARIGNGYTF

len: 15
d_gene: -
v_gene: TRBV28
j_gene: TRBJ2-5
abundance: few
CDR3nt: TGTGCCAGCAGGCCCGAACGGACCCCTGGGGAGACCCAGTACTTC
CDR3aa: CASRPERTPGETQYF

len: 15
d_gene: -
v_gene: TRBV12-3/TRBV12-4
j_gene: TRBJ1-4
abundance: few
CDR3nt: TGTGCCAGCAGTTTAACCGACAGGAAGAATGAAAAACTGTTTTTT
CDR3aa: CASSLTDRKNEKLFF

len: 16
d_gene: -
v_gene: TRBV6-6
j_gene: TRBJ1-1
abundance: -
CDR3nt: TGTGCCAGCAGTCGAAGACCTACAGGGATGAACACTGAAGCTTTCTTT
CDR3aa: CASSRRPTGMNTEAFF

len: 16
d_gene: -
v_gene: TRBV7-9
j_gene: TRBJ1-2
abundance: few
CDR3nt: TGTGCCAGCAGCTACGGGGGCGGTGGGTTCAACTATGGCTACACCTTC
CDR3aa: CASSYGGGGFNYGYTF

len: 16
d_gene: -
v_gene: TRBV6-5
j_gene: TRBJ1-2
abundance: -
CDR3nt: TGTGCCAGCAGTTACTCAGCCTTGGGCAGGGATTATGGCTACACCTTC
CDR3aa: CASSYSALGRDYGYTF

len: 15
d_gene: -
v_gene: TRBV7-8
j_gene: TRBJ2-1
abundance: many
CDR3nt: TGTGCCAGCAGCTCGACTTCGTCCCGGCTAGGTGAGCAGTTCTTC
CDR3aa: CASSSTSSRLGEQFF